This T cell receptor (beta chain) derives from a study of blood T cell repertoires in COVID-19. Turning to the study itself: COVID-19 samples, acute and convalescent, were from the United States, Italy and Spain.

After removal of 6 bases from V and 2 bases from J, the junction contained 9 bases not matched to a gene. The CDR3 has 15 amino acids. Germline V CDR1 and CDR2: MNHNY, SVGAGI (reference sequence). Here immunoSEQ multiplex PCR was the method, and the copy in TCRdb shows in-frame clones only, minus some. The sample carries 30,000 to 50,000 clones, less than 85% recorded once. The specimen was peripheral blood. The chain combines TRBV6-6 with TRBJ2-7; 8 nucleotides line up with TRBD1. The origin of this receptor is a man between 65 and 80 years old with acute or convalescent COVID-19. Written as DNA, the CDR3 is TGTGCCAGCAGCCCCACCCTGGGACAGGCCTACGAGCAGTACTTC. Protein: CASSPTLGQAYEQYF.